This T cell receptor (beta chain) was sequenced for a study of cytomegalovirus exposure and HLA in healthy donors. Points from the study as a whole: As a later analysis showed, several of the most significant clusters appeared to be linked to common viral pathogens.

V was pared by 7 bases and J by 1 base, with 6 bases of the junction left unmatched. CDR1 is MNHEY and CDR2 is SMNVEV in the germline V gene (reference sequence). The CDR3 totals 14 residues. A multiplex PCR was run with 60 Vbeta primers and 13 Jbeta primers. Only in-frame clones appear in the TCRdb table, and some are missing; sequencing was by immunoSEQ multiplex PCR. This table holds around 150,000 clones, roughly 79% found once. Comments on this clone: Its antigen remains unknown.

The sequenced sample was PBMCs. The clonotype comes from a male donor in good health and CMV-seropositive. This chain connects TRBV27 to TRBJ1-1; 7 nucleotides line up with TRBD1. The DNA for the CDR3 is TGTGCCAGCACTGTGACAGGGTCGAACACTGAAGCTTTCTTT. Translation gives CASTVTGSNTEAFF.